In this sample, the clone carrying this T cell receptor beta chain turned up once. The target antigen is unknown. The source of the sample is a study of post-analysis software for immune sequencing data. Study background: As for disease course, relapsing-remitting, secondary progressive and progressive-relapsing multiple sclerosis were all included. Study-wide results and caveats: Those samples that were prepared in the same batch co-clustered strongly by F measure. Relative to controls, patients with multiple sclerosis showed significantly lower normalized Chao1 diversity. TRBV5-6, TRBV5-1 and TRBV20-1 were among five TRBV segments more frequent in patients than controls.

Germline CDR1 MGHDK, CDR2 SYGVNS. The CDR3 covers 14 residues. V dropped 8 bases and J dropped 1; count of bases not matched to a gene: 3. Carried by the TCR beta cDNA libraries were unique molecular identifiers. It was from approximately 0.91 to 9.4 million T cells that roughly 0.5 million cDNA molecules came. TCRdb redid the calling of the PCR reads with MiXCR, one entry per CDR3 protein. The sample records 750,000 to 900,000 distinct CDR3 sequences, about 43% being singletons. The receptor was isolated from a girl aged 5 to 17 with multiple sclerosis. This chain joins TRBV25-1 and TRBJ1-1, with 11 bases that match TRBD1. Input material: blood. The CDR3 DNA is TGTGCCAGCGCCGGGACAGGGGGGAACACTGAAGCTTTCTTT. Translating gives CASAGTGGNTEAFF.